This TCR beta chain was captured by sequencing in a study of OX40 agonist ivuxolimab in advanced cancers. Study-wide background: The treatment was a fully human IgG2 OX40 agonist, ivuxolimab. Partial responses occurred in three patients (one hepatocellular carcinoma, two cutaneous melanoma).

Study outcomes and limitations: More expanded clones were seen, on average, in CD8+ T cells than in CD4+.

As for this clone: The antigen remains unidentified.

This CDR3 has 15 amino acids. V gave up 6 bases and J gave up 4 bases; unmatched junction bases: 5. The germline gives CDR1 SEHNR, CDR2 FQNEAQ (reference sequence). Sequencing used immunoSEQ multiplex PCR; TCRdb keeps in-frame clones, though not all of them. The table shows about 73,000 clones, with about 88% occurring only once. This chain joins TRBV7-9 and TRBJ2-2; 10 bases are shared with TRBD2. The sequencing used CD4+ or CD8+ T cells sorted from blood, collected in a trial of the OX40 agonist ivuxolimab. The TCR comes from an adult with an advanced solid tumor such as melanoma, head and neck, liver or kidney cancer. The CDR3 nucleotides read TGTGCCAGCAGTGTTTTAGCGGGAGGCACCGGGGAGCTGTTTTTT. This gives the protein CASSVLAGGTGELFF.